The 18 T cell receptor beta chains presented below share a single source sample, sequenced in a study of human T cells and chemical hapten exposure. The time point denotes: patch test 2, 6 weeks after DPC sensitization. Treatment specified: therapeutic diphenylcyclopropenone sensitization with weekly scalp DPC. Each CDR3 protein is one row after TCRdb ran MiXCR on the RACE reads. Found here are about 84,000 distinct CDR3 sequences, approximately 10% of them singletons; the top ten hold about 2.3%. The material sequenced was whole blood, taken in connection with sensitization to the hapten diphenylcyclopropenone (DPC). The receptor set was obtained from a woman aged 25 to 39 with alopecia areata. Some clones in this sample may be carry-over from other donors' samples.

This clonotype was seen more than once but under ten times. J is TRBJ1-1 and V is TRBV29-1, with a weak D call TRBD1 (5 bases). Trimming removed 1 base from V and 5 bases from J, with 11 bases in between. Germline CDR1 is SQVTM and CDR2 is ANQGSEA. This CDR3 spans 13 amino acids. The CDR3 region has the DNA TGCAGCGTTGAAGGGCAGGGAGAGACTGAAGCTTTCTTT. It yields the protein CSVEGQGETEAFF.

This clonotype was picked up many times. J is TRBJ2-7 and V is TRBV10-3; unclear D gene. The CDR3 consists of 14 residues. Germline values: CDR1 ENHRY, CDR2 SYGVKD. V lost 0 bases to trimming and J lost 5 bases, with 11 bases between them. The CDR3 spells CAISESQATHEQYF. CDR3 sequence (DNA): TGTGCCATCAGTGAGTCTCAGGCTACCCACGAGCAGTACTTC.

This clonotype was picked up many times. This chain links TRBV4-3 with TRBJ2-7; 10 bases are shared with TRBD1. The CDR3 runs to 16 residues. J was trimmed by 7 bases and V by 0 bases; bases with no gene match: 9. The germline gives CDR1 LGHNA, CDR2 YSLEER. CDR3 coding DNA: TGCGCCAGCAGCCAAGATCCCTCGACAGGGGGCAGGGAGCAGTACTTC. Protein: CASSQDPSTGGREQYF.

This clonotype was picked up many times. CDR3 nucleotide sequence: TGCAGCGTGACTGGGCTAGCGGGGGGGACTAATGAGCAGTTCTTC. As protein: CSVTGLAGGTNEQFF. The chain links TRBV29-1 to TRBJ2-1; 12 bases are a match to TRBD2. Germline lookup yields CDR1 SQVTM and CDR2 ANQGSEA. This CDR3 is built from 15 residues. Trimming removed 6 bases from V and 7 bases from J; junction bases left unmatched: 10.

Only a few counts were recorded for this clonotype. The chain uses TRBV5-1 and TRBJ2-2; D remains unclear. Trimming stripped 0 bases from V and 4 bases from J, with 1 base between. This CDR3 comprises 12 residues. Germline values: CDR1 SGHRS, CDR2 YFSETQ. Here the CDR3 reads CASSLATGELFF. DNA for the CDR3: TGCGCCAGCAGCTTGGCCACCGGGGAGCTGTTTTTT.

This clonotype occurred a few times. The chain employs TRBV6-1 and TRBJ1-4, with D possibly being TRBD1 (5 bases). Germline CDR1 and CDR2: MNHNS and SASEGT. The V gene lost 1 base and the J gene lost 7 bases, with 7 bases spanning the gap. The CDR3 runs 13 residues. The CDR3 region has the DNA TGTGCCAGCAGTGAAGGAGGGACTGAAAAACTGTTTTTT. Translating it yields CASSEGGTEKLFF.

The J gene is TRBJ2-1, the V gene TRBV7-8; D possibly corresponds to TRBD1 (6 bases). V was cut by 4 bases and J by 6 bases, with 10 bases left in between. Germline V gene data show CDR1 as SGHVS and CDR2 as FQNEAQ. The CDR3 consists of 13 residues. The CDR3 sequence is CASSSLDSNEQFF. The CDR3 DNA reads as TGTGCCAGCAGCTCCCTGGACAGCAATGAGCAGTTCTTC.

This clonotype has ten or more counts. The chain combines TRBV11-1 with TRBJ2-5; a possible D gene is TRBD2 (6 bases). The V gene's germline CDR1 is SGHAT and CDR2 FQDESV (reference sequence). This CDR3 region has 14 residues. V was shortened by 4 bases and J by 6 bases, with 15 bases between the two germline ends. The CDR3 reads CASSSGDGRQTQYF. The CDR3 DNA is TGTGCCAGCAGCTCCGGTGATGGGAGGCAGACCCAGTACTTC.

This chain uses TRBV7-8 with TRBJ1-3; 7 nucleotides align to TRBD1. V was clipped by 3 bases and J by 0 bases; unmatched bases: 5. The CDR3 is made up of 16 amino acids. CDR1 is SGHVS and CDR2 is FQNEAQ in the germline V gene. The CDR3 loop reads CASSLTGTVSGNTIYF. CDR3 nucleotides: TGTGCCAGCAGCTTGACCGGGACAGTCTCTGGAAACACCATATATTTT.

In this sample, this clonotype is medium-sized. J is TRBJ1-5 and V is TRBV29-1, with D hard to call. The CDR3 loop spans 13 amino acids. Germline-derived CDR1 and CDR2 are SQVTM and ANQGSEA. The V gene lost 4 bases and the J gene lost 4 bases, with 11 bases spanning the gap. CDR3 in amino acids: CSVGGQANQPQHF. The CDR3 nucleotides read TGCAGCGTTGGTGGGCAGGCAAATCAGCCCCAGCATTTT.

For this clonotype: Relative to the germline gene, one junction end is altered; a read error may explain this. The chain employs TRBV7-2 and TRBJ2-1, with D perhaps TRBD2 (6 bases). CDR3 length: 10 amino acids. Germline values: CDR1 SGHTA, CDR2 FQGNSA. The chain's CDR3 is CASSSPWDCF. CDR3 nucleotide sequence: TGTGCCAGCAGCTCACCATGGGACTGCTTC.

This clonotype was observed many times. V usage is TRBV7-9 and J usage is TRBJ2-7, with no clear D. V was trimmed by 2 bases and J by 3 bases, leaving 8 bases between them. The V gene's germline CDR1 is SEHNR and CDR2 FQNEAQ (reference sequence). This CDR3 spans 13 amino acids. CDR3 region: CASSLSTYYEQYF. In nucleotides, the CDR3 is TGTGCCAGCAGCTTAAGCACCTACTACGAGCAGTACTTC.

With regard to this clonotype: This may be a read error: a much more frequent sequence differs by one nucleotide. This chain connects TRBV9 to TRBJ1-2; D ambiguous. The CDR3 extends over 13 amino acids. Trimming pared 2 bases from V and 4 bases from J, leaving 9 bases between. From germline, CDR1 is SGDLS and CDR2 YYNGEE. DNA for the CDR3: TGTGCCAGCAGCGTCACAGCGAGCTATGGCTACACCTTC. Translation: CASSVTASYGYTF.

J is TRBJ2-5 and V is TRBV6-6; 12 bases line up with TRBD2. This CDR3 contains 14 residues. With V trimmed by 6 bases and J by 7 bases, 6 bases remained unmatched. Germline CDR1 reads MNHNY; CDR2 reads SVGAGI (reference sequence). CDR3 DNA sequence: TGTGCCAGCAGCCGGACTAGCGGGGAGGGGACCCAGTACTTC. Protein: CASSRTSGEGTQYF.

This clonotype has at least ten counts. The V gene is TRBV20-1, the J gene TRBJ1-5; TRBD1 is a possible D gene (6 bases). This CDR3 contains 14 residues. V was clipped by 1 base and J by 6 bases, with 13 bases between them. Germline CDR1 DFQATT, CDR2 SNEGSKA (reference sequence). The CDR3 region is CSARVPGDGQPQHF. In nucleotides, the CDR3 is TGCAGTGCTAGAGTGCCAGGGGATGGTCAGCCCCAGCATTTT.

This clonotype was observed at least ten times. This chain uses TRBV28 with TRBJ1-1; 8 bases align to TRBD1. The CDR3 sequence is 16 residues long. V lost 3 bases and J lost 0; bases outside the gene matches: 6. Germline values: CDR1 MDHEN, CDR2 SYDVKM. The CDR3 region is CASSLTGESMNTEAFF. CDR3 nucleotides: TGTGCCAGCAGTTTGACAGGGGAAAGCATGAACACTGAAGCTTTCTTT.

At least ten counts were recorded for this clonotype. The genes are TRBV30 and TRBJ2-5; TRBD1 matches at 11 bases. Germline lookup yields CDR1 GTSNPN and CDR2 SVGIG (reference sequence). Trimming took 5 bases from V and 3 from J; bases not matched to a gene: 2. There are 13 residues in the CDR3. The CDR3 DNA reads TGTGCCTGGGGACAGGGGGCAAAAGAGACCCAGTACTTC. It is translated as CAWGQGAKETQYF.

This clonotype was observed a few times. The genes are TRBV18 and TRBJ1-1; D unclear. The V and J ends lost 3 bases and 7 bases respectively, with 12 bases between them. The germline V gene encodes CDR1 KGHSH and CDR2 LQKENI. The CDR3 is 13 amino acids. CDR3 loop: CASSPLQRDEAFF. CDR3 nucleotide sequence: TGTGCCAGCTCACCGCTGCAAAGGGATGAAGCTTTCTTT.